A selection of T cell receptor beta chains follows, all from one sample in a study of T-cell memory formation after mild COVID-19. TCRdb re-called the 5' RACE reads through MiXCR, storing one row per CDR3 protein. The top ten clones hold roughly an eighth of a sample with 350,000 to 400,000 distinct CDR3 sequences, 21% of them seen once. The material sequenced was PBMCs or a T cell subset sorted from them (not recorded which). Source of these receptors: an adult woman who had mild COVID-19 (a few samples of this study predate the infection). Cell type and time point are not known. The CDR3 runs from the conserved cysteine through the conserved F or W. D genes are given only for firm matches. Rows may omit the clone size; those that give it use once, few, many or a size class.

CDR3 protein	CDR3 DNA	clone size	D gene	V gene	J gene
CASSRVGALVVRDTQYF	TGTGCCAGCAGTAGGGTCGGAGCTTTAGTCGTTCGGGATACGCAGTATTTT	few	.	TRBV27	TRBJ2-3
CASSVDRINEQFF	TGTGCCAGCAGCGTCGACAGGATCAATGAGCAGTTCTTC	.	.	TRBV9	TRBJ2-1
CASSLGQGGSSPLHF	TGTGCCAGCAGTTTAGGTCAAGGGGGCTCTTCACCCCTCCACTTT	many	TRBD1	TRBV27	TRBJ1-6
CSVEMAEGIEQYF	TGCAGCGTTGAAATGGCAGAGGGCATCGAGCAGTACTTC	.	.	TRBV29-1	TRBJ2-7
CASSGQGGVTEAFF	TGTGCCAGCAGCGGGCAGGGGGGGGTAACTGAAGCTTTCTTT	.	TRBD1	TRBV7-8	TRBJ1-1
CAISQPGQGLIDTQYF	TGTGCCATCAGCCAACCCGGACAGGGGTTGATAGATACGCAGTATTTT	few	TRBD1	TRBV10-3	TRBJ2-3
CASSIGGHGFTEAFF	TGCGCCAGCAGCATCGGTGGACACGGGTTCACTGAAGCTTTCTTT	.	.	TRBV5-1	TRBJ1-1
CASSKEGQGSYEQYF	TGTGCCAGCAGTAAAGAGGGACAGGGGTCCTACGAGCAGTACTTC	few	TRBD1	TRBV2	TRBJ2-7
CSALHTGELFF	TGCAGTGCTCTGCACACCGGGGAGCTGTTTTTT	few	.	TRBV20-1	TRBJ2-2
CASSRQGGDSPLHF	TGCGCCAGCAGCAGGCAGGGGGGTGATTCACCCCTCCACTTT	.	TRBD1	TRBV5-1	TRBJ1-6
CASSLRPWTGGEITEAFF	TGTGCCAGCAGTTTGAGGCCCTGGACAGGGGGCGAAATAACTGAAGCTTTCTTT	few	TRBD1	TRBV6-2/TRBV6-3	TRBJ1-1
CASSLGRRDEQYF	TGTGCTAGCAGCCTCGGGAGAAGGGACGAGCAGTACTTC	few	.	TRBV7-7	TRBJ2-7
CASSCDRAEGDYGYTF	TGTGCCAGCAGCTGTGACAGGGCCGAGGGGGACTATGGCTACACCTTC	.	TRBD1	TRBV7-8	TRBJ1-2
CASSSDREYGYTF	TGTGCCAGCAGTTCAGACAGGGAATATGGCTACACCTTC	few	TRBD1	TRBV6-5	TRBJ1-2
CASSETDSSLFF	TGTGCCAGCAGTGAAACGGACAGTTCCCTGTTCTTC	few	.	TRBV2	TRBJ2-1
CSVEYVRSRNNEQFF	TGCAGCGTTGAATATGTACGTTCTCGGAACAATGAGCAGTTCTTC	.	.	TRBV29-1	TRBJ2-1
CASSAGLVGNQPQHF	TGTGCCAGCAGCGCCGGACTGGTGGGCAATCAGCCCCAGCATTTT	.	.	TRBV5-6	TRBJ1-5
CASSQVYGVVGELFF	TGCGCCAGCAGCCAAGTATATGGCGTGGTCGGGGAGCTGTTTTTT	.	.	TRBV4-1	TRBJ2-2
CASSQRFKVNTGELFF	TGTGCCAGCAGCCAAAGGTTCAAGGTCAACACCGGGGAGCTGTTTTTT	few	.	TRBV14	TRBJ2-2
CASSLRGVGYNEQFF	TGTGCCAGCAGTTTAAGGGGAGTCGGCTACAATGAGCAGTTCTTC	few	.	TRBV12-3/TRBV12-4	TRBJ2-1
CASSNPGRPRYNEQFF	TGTGCCAGCAGCAACCCTGGCAGACCGAGATACAATGAGCAGTTCTTC	.	.	TRBV7-9	TRBJ2-1
CSARIGGRAYNEQFF	TGCAGTGCTAGAATCGGCGGGAGGGCCTACAATGAGCAGTTCTTC	.	TRBD2	TRBV20-1	TRBJ2-1
CASSVAAGGSYEQYF	TGTGCCAGCAGCGTAGCAGCGGGGGGGTCCTACGAGCAGTACTTC	.	TRBD2	TRBV9	TRBJ2-7
CASTQRDSYEQYF	TGTGCCAGCACACAGCGGGACTCCTACGAGCAGTACTTC	.	TRBD2	TRBV25-1	TRBJ2-7
CASSQARDREAFF	TGTGCCAGCAGCCAGGCAAGGGACAGGGAAGCTTTCTTT	.	TRBD1	TRBV9	TRBJ1-1
CASSHLSVTQYF	TGTGCCAGCAGCCACTTGTCGGTGACCCAGTACTTC	.	.	TRBV3-1	TRBJ2-5
CASRQGSGLEAFF	TGTGCCAGTCGACAGGGGTCGGGCCTTGAAGCTTTCTTT	few	TRBD1	TRBV7-8	TRBJ1-1
CASSFLAGVDAGELFF	TGTGCCAGCAGCTTTCTAGCGGGAGTGGATGCCGGGGAGCTGTTTTTT	few	TRBD2	TRBV7-9	TRBJ2-2
CASSSYDGMDEQYF	TGTGCCAGCAGCTCTTACGATGGGATGGACGAGCAGTACTTC	.	.	TRBV7-8	TRBJ2-7
CASSLEIAPSYEQYF	TGCGCCAGCAGCCTGGAGATCGCCCCCTCTTACGAGCAGTACTTC	.	.	TRBV5-1	TRBJ2-7
CASSLSSSITYEQYF	TGTGCCAGCAGCTTAAGCTCTAGCATAACCTACGAGCAGTACTTC	.	.	TRBV11-1	TRBJ2-7
CASRGTPVPGELFF	TGTGCCAGCAGGGGGACTCCCGTCCCCGGGGAGCTGTTTTTT	few	.	TRBV6-5	TRBJ2-2
CASKGQGNSYEQYF	TGTGCCAGCAAGGGACAGGGAAACTCCTACGAGCAGTACTTC	once	TRBD1	TRBV6-5	TRBJ2-7
CASSPYLGQRDTEAFF	TGTGCCAGCAGTCCCTATTTGGGTCAGCGCGACACTGAAGCTTTCTTT	few	.	TRBV27	TRBJ1-1
CASSYSAPGLAASTDTQYF	TGTGCCAGCAGTTATTCGGCACCCGGACTAGCGGCAAGCACAGATACGCAGTATTTT	few	TRBD2	TRBV6-5	TRBJ2-3
CASSLAEVSEAFF	TGTGCCAGCAGCTTAGCGGAAGTGTCTGAAGCTTTCTTT	.	.	TRBV7-9	TRBJ1-1
CSARGLSGAKEQYF	TGCAGTGCTAGAGGTCTGTCGGGAGCTAAAGAGCAGTACTTC	.	.	TRBV20-1	TRBJ2-7
CASSVEIAQYNEQFF	TGTGCCAGCAGCGTAGAGATAGCGCAGTACAATGAGCAGTTCTTC	many	.	TRBV9	TRBJ2-1
CASSQGGGLSSYEQYF	TGCGCCAGCAGCCAGGGGGGGGGGTTAAGCTCCTACGAGCAGTACTTC	.	TRBD2	TRBV4-1	TRBJ2-7
CATSAPGGPGTGELFF	TGTGCCACCAGTGCCCCAGGGGGGCCGGGCACCGGGGAGCTGTTTTTT	few	.	TRBV24-1	TRBJ2-2
CASGRGNYEQYF	TGTGCCAGTGGACGAGGGAACTACGAGCAGTACTTC	.	.	TRBV12-3/TRBV12-4	TRBJ2-7
CASWGGGNEYEQYF	TGTGCCAGCTGGGGAGGGGGCAATGAATACGAGCAGTACTTC	few	.	TRBV5-5	TRBJ2-7
CASSLQGRRGHGTEAFF	TGCGCCAGCAGCTTACAGGGGCGGAGGGGTCACGGCACTGAAGCTTTCTTT	.	TRBD1	TRBV5-1	TRBJ1-1
CASSFKDRSYEQYF	TGTGCCAGCAGCTTTAAGGACAGGTCCTACGAGCAGTACTTC	.	TRBD1	TRBV7-9	TRBJ2-7
CASSTRTSASTDTQYF	TGTGCCAGCAGCACCCGGACTAGCGCTAGCACAGATACGCAGTATTTT	few	TRBD2	TRBV11-3	TRBJ2-3
CASSSEGLAGGPTSTDTQYF	TGTGCCAGCAGCTCCGAGGGACTAGCGGGGGGACCTACTAGCACAGATACGCAGTATTTT	once	TRBD2	TRBV5-4	TRBJ2-3
CSAASLGRSYNEQFF	TGCAGTGCAGCTTCATTGGGACGCTCCTACAATGAGCAGTTCTTC	many	.	TRBV20-1	TRBJ2-1
CASSYRGRTGTDTQYF	TGTGCCAGCAGTTACAGGGGGCGAACGGGCACAGATACGCAGTATTTT	.	TRBD1	TRBV6-5	TRBJ2-3